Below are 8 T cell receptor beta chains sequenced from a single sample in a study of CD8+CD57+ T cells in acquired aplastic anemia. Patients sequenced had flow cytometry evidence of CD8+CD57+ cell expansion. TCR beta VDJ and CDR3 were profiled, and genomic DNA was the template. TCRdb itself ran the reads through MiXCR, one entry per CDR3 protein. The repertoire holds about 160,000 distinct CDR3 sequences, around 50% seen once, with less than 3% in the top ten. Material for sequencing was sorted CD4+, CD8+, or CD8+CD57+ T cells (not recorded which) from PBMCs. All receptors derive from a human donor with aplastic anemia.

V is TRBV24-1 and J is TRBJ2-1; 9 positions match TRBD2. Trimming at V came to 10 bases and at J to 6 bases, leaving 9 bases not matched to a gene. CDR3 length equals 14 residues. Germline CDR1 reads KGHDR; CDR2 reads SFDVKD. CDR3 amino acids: CATKGTSRGNEQFF. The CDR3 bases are TGTGCCACAAAAGGGACTAGCCGGGGCAATGAGCAGTTCTTC.

CDR3 region: CSARGQITVYEQYF. Written as DNA, the CDR3 is TGCAGTGCTCGAGGACAGATTACTGTCTACGAGCAGTACTTC. This sequence joins TRBV20-1 and TRBJ2-7; D is possibly TRBD1 (6 bases). In germline, CDR1 is DFQATT, CDR2 SNEGSKA (reference sequence). CDR3 size: 14 residues. V shed 5 bases and J shed 3 bases, with 17 bases lying between them.

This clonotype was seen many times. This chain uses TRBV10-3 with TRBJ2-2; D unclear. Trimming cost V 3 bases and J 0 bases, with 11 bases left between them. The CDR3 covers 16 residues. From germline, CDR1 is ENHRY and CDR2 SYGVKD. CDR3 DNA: TGTGCCATCAGTGAAATAACAAAGGCGAACACCGGGGAGCTGTTTTTT. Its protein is CAISEITKANTGELFF.

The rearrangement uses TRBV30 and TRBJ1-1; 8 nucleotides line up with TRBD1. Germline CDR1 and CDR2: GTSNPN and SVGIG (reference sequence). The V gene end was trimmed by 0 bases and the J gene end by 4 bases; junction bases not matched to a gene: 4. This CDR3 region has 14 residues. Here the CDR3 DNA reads TGTGCCTGGAGTGTTTTGACAGGGGTCACTGAAGCTTTCTTT. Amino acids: CAWSVLTGVTEAFF. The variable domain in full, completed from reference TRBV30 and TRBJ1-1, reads SQTIHQWPATLVQPVGSPLSLECTVEGTSNPNLYWYRQAAGRGLQLLFYSVGIGQISSEVPQNLSASRPQDRQFILSSKKLLLSDSGFYLCAWSVLTGVTEAFFGQGTRLTVV.

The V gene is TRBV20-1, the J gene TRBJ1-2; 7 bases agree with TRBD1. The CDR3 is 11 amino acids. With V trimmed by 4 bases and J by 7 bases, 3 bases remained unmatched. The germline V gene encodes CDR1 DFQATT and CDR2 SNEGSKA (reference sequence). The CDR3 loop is CSAKQGTGYTF. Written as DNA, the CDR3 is TGCAGTGCTAAACAGGGGACTGGCTACACCTTC.

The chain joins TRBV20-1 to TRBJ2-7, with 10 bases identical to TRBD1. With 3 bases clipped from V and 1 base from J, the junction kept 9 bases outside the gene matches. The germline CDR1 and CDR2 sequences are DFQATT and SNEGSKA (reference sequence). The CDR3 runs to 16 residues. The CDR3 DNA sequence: TGCAGTGCTAGGGGATTGGACAGGGGGATTTCCTACGAGCAGTACTTC. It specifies CSARGLDRGISYEQYF.

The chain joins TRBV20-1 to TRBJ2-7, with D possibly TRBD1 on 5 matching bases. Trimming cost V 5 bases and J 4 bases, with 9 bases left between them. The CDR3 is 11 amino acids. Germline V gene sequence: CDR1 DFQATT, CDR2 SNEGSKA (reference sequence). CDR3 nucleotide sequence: TGCAGTGCTGTCAGGGCTTACGAGCAGTACTTC. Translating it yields CSAVRAYEQYF.

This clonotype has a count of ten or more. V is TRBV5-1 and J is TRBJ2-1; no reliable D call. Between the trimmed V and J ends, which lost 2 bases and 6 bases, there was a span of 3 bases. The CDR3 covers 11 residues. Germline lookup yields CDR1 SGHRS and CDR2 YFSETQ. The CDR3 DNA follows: TGCGCCAGCAGCTTCTCCAATGAGCAGTTCTTC. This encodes CASSFSNEQFF.